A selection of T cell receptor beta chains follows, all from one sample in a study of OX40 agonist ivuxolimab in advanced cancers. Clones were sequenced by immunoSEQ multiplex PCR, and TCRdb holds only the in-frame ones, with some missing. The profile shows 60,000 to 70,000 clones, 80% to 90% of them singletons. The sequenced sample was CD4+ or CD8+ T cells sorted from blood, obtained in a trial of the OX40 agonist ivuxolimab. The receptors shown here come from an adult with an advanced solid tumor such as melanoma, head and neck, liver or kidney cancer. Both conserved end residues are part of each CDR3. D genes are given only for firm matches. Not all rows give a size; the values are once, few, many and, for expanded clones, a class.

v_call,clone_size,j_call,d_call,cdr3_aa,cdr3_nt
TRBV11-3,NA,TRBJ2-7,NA,CASSFGNAGEQYF,TGTGCCAGCAGCTTCGGAAATGCGGGCGAGCAGTACTTC
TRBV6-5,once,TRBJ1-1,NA,CASSPVGPMNTEAFF,TGTGCCAGCAGTCCCGTGGGTCCCATGAACACTGAAGCTTTCTTT
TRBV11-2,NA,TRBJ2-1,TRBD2,CASSLGGRYNEQFF,TGTGCCAGCAGCTTGGGAGGGCGGTACAATGAGCAGTTCTTC
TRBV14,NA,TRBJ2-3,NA,CASSQALTDTQYF,TGTGCCAGCAGCCAAGCTCTCACAGATACGCAGTATTTT
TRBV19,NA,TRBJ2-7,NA,CASSIDGQPYEQYF,TGTGCCAGTAGTATAGACGGACAACCCTACGAGCAGTACTTC
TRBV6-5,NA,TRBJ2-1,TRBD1,CASNPGTGERNEQFF,TGTGCCAGCAACCCCGGGACAGGAGAACGAAATGAGCAGTTCTTC
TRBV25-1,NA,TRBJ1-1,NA,CASSDPVGNTEAFF,TGTGCCAGCAGTGACCCTGTTGGTAACACTGAAGCTTTCTTT
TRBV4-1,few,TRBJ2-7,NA,CASSQAQSSYEQYF,TGCGCCAGCAGCCAAGCTCAAAGCTCCTACGAGCAGTACTTC
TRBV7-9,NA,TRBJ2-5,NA,CASSVAGVRETQYF,TGTGCCAGCAGCGTAGCAGGGGTGCGAGAGACCCAGTACTTC
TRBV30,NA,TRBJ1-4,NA,CAWSAGGEKLFF,TGTGCCTGGAGCGCAGGAGGGGAAAAACTGTTTTTT
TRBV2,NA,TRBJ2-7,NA,CASRTRLQGQYF,TGTGCCAGCAGGACCCGCTTACAGGGTCAGTACTTC
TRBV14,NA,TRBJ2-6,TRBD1,CASSHAERDRGTGANVLTF,TGTGCCAGCAGCCACGCAGAGAGGGACAGGGGGACCGGGGCCAACGTCCTGACTTTC
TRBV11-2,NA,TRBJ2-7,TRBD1,CASSLGTGAYEQYF,TGTGCCAGCAGCTTAGGGACAGGGGCTTACGAGCAGTACTTC
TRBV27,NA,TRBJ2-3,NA,CASSFEPTRADTQYF,TGTGCCAGCAGTTTCGAACCGACGAGGGCAGATACGCAGTATTTT
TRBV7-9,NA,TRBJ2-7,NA,CASSRPLAGLREQYF,TGTGCCAGCAGCCGTCCACTGGCGGGCCTTCGGGAGCAGTACTTC
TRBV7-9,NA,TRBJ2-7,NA,CASSSGDSYEQYF,TGTGCCAGCAGCTCGGGAGACTCCTACGAGCAGTACTTC
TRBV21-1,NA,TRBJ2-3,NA,CASSTYSGPRPTDTQYF,TGTGCCAGCAGCACATATTCCGGGCCCAGACCCACAGATACGCAGTATTTT
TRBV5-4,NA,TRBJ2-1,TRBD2,CASSELAGSNEQFF,TGTGCCAGCAGCGAACTAGCGGGTAGTAATGAGCAGTTCTTC
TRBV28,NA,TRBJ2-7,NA,CASSSRFGIAYEQYF,TGTGCCAGCAGTTCCCGGTTTGGGATTGCGTACGAGCAGTACTTC
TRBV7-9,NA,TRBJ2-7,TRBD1,CASSSRDRTQGALPYEQYF,TGTGCCAGCAGCTCGAGGGATCGGACACAGGGGGCTCTCCCCTACGAGCAGTACTTC
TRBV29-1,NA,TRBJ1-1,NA,CSVAGYRGLNTEAFF,TGCAGCGTTGCAGGGTACCGGGGGCTGAACACTGAAGCTTTCTTT
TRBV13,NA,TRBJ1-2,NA,CASSLGRVNYGYTF,TGTGCCAGCAGCTTAGGACGGGTAAACTATGGCTACACCTTC
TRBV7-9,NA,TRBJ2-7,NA,CASSGKSGTSYEQYF,TGTGCCAGCAGCGGAAAATCCGGGACCTCCTACGAGCAGTACTTC
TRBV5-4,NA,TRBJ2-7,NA,CASSLSGYEQYF,TGTGCCAGCAGCTTGTCGGGCTACGAGCAGTACTTC
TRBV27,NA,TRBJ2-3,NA,CASRPRGLDTQYF,TGTGCCAGCAGACCCAGGGGTTTAGATACGCAGTATTTT
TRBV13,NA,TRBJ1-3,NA,CASSLRGAGNTIYF,TGTGCCAGCAGCTTGAGAGGGGCTGGAAACACCATATATTTT
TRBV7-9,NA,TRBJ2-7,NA,CASMLEAGSGEQYF,TGTGCCAGCATGCTGGAGGCGGGGAGTGGAGAGCAGTACTTC
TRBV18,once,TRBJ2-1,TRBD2,CASSPPSGLNYNEQFF,TGTGCCAGCTCACCACCTAGCGGGCTGAATTACAATGAGCAGTTCTTC
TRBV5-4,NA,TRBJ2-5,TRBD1,CASSWGTVQETQYF,TGTGCCAGCAGCTGGGGGACAGTACAAGAGACCCAGTACTTC
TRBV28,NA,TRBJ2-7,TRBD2,CASRILAGPYEQYF,TGTGCCAGCAGGATACTAGCGGGTCCCTACGAGCAGTACTTC
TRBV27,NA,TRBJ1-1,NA,CASSLGVVNTEAFF,TGTGCCAGCAGTCTAGGGGTCGTGAACACTGAAGCTTTCTTT
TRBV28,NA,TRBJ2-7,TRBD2,CASTHSGGDEQYF,TGTGCCAGCACCCATTCGGGAGGGGACGAGCAGTACTTC
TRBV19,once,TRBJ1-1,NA,CASSIGRITEAFF,TGTGCCAGTAGTATCGGGCGCATCACTGAAGCTTTCTTT
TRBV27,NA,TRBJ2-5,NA,CASSSGIEAQYF,TGTGCCAGCAGTTCCGGGATCGAGGCCCAGTACTTC
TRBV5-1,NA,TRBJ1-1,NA,CASRDDRRNTEAFF,TGCGCCAGCAGGGACGACAGGCGGAACACTGAAGCTTTCTTT
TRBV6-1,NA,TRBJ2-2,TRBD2,CASRPGLAGTGELFF,TGTGCCAGCAGGCCGGGACTAGCGGGAACCGGGGAGCTGTTTTTT
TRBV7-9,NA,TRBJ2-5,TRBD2,CASSFGGRETQYF,TGTGCCAGCAGTTTCGGGGGGAGAGAGACCCAGTACTTC
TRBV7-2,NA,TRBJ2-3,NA,CASALGVDTQYF,TGTGCCAGCGCTCTAGGGGTAGATACGCAGTATTTT
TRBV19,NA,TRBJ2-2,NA,CASSLSAFVAATGELFF,TGTGCCAGTAGTCTCTCCGCGTTTGTAGCGGCTACCGGGGAGCTGTTTTTT
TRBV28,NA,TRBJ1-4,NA,CASSRPGGLVEKLFF,TGTGCCAGCAGTCGACCGGGAGGGTTGGTTGAAAAACTGTTTTTT
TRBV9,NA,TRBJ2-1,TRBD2,CASSAGGSGVQNEQFF,TGTGCCAGCAGCGCGGGTGGGAGCGGGGTGCAGAATGAGCAGTTCTTC
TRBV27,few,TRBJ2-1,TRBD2,CASSLTARGYNEQFF,TGTGCCAGCAGTTTAACTGCGCGGGGGTACAATGAGCAGTTCTTC
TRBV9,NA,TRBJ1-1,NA,CASSPFSTDKAFF,TGTGCCAGCAGCCCCTTTTCGACGGATAAAGCTTTCTTT
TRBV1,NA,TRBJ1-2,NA,CTSIVRKTYGYTF,TGCACCAGCATTGTGCGAAAGACCTATGGCTACACCTTC
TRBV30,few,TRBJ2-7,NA,CAWSVLGKFSYEQYF,TGTGCCTGGAGTGTACTGGGAAAATTCTCCTACGAGCAGTACTTC
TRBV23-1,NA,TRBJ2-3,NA,CASSQSPLFSRLCTTDTQYF,TGCGCCAGCAGTCAATCTCCCCTTTTTTCGAGACTCTGCACCACAGATACGCAGTATTTT
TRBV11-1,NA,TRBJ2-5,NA,CASSLRSGRKETQYF,TGTGCCAGCAGCTTACGCTCCGGCAGAAAAGAGACCCAGTACTTC
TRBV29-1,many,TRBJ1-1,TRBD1,CSVTGTGANTEAFF,TGCAGCGTAACCGGGACAGGGGCTAATACTGAAGCTTTCTTT
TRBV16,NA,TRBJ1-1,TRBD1,CASSQGQGNTEAFF,TGTGCCAGCAGCCAGGGACAGGGGAACACTGAAGCTTTCTTT
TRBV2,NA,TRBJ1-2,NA,CASSEAVGASYGYTF,TGTGCCAGCAGTGAAGCGGTGGGAGCTAGCTATGGCTACACCTTC
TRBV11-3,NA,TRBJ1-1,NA,CASSLNSYTEAFF,TGTGCCAGCAGCTTAAACAGCTACACTGAAGCTTTCTTT
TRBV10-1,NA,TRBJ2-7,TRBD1,CASRLGTGPYEQYF,TGCGCCAGCAGACTAGGGACAGGGCCTTACGAGCAGTACTTC
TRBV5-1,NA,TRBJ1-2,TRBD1,CASSLEGQGLGGYTF,TGCGCCAGCAGCTTGGAAGGACAGGGGCTTGGTGGCTACACCTTC
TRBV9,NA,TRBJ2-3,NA,CASSQRPSPYESSLKDTQYF,TGTGCCAGCAGCCAAAGACCGTCTCCCTACGAGTCTAGCCTAAAGGATACGCAGTATTTT
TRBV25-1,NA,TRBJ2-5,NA,CASNMGETQYF,TGTGCCAGCAACATGGGCGAGACCCAGTACTTC